The 19 T cell receptor beta chains presented below share a single source sample, sequenced in a study of cytomegalovirus exposure and HLA in healthy donors. The assay was immunoSEQ multiplex PCR, and TCRdb's table has in-frame clones only and misses some. The table shows 250,000 to 300,000 clones, with 65% to 90% occurring only once. Sequenced material: PBMCs. These TCRs come from a woman between 18 and 30 years old in good health and CMV-seronegative.

This chain uses TRBV10-2 with TRBJ2-7; 11 bases are shared with TRBD2. Germline V gene data show CDR1 as WSHSY and CDR2 as SAAADI. The CDR3 is 15 amino acids. After removal of 6 bases from V and 1 base from J, the junction contained 5 bases not matched to a gene. The CDR3 region has the DNA TGCGCCAGCAGAAGGGGGACTAGCGGTTCCTACGAGCAGTACTTC. As protein: CASRRGTSGSYEQYF.

V gene TRBV12-5 combines with J gene TRBJ2-2; 8 positions agree with TRBD1. The germline V gene has CDR1 LGHNT and CDR2 FRNRAP. Trimming cost V 2 bases and J 1 base; bases outside gene matches: 12. The CDR3 covers 19 residues. CDR3 DNA sequence: TGTGCTAGTGGTTTGATGGGGCGGGACAGGACACAGAACACCGGGGAGCTGTTTTTT. It specifies CASGLMGRDRTQNTGELFF. The whole variable domain, remainder taken from reference TRBV12-5 and TRBJ2-2, is DARVTQTPRHKVTEMGQEVTMRCQPILGHNTVFWYRQTMMQGLELLAYFRNRAPLDDSGMPKDRFSAEMPDATLATLKIQPSEPRDSAVYFCASGLMGRDRTQNTGELFFGEGSRLTVL.

The chain uses TRBV29-1 and TRBJ1-2; D ambiguous. Trimming removed 4 bases at V and 0 bases at J, with 12 bases between. The CDR3 consists of 14 residues. In germline, CDR1 is SQVTM, CDR2 ANQGSEA. The CDR3 spells CSVVPLTTNYGYTF. The DNA of the CDR3 is TGCAGCGTTGTCCCTCTTACTACTAACTATGGCTACACCTTC.

The chain carries TRBV7-2 and TRBJ2-5, with D possibly matching TRBD2 (7 bases). Germline assignment: CDR1 SGHTA and CDR2 FQGNSA. The CDR3 has 14 residues. Deletions cut 5 bases from V and 5 bases from J, with 15 bases between. The CDR3 region is CASSGGGKSETQYF. The CDR3 DNA is TGTGCCAGCAGCGGGGGGGGCAAGTCGGAGACCCAGTACTTC.

The V call is TRBV28, the J call TRBJ2-7; 8 bases align to TRBD1. The CDR3 length is 13 residues. Germline-derived CDR1 and CDR2 are MDHEN and SYDVKM. V shed 6 bases and J 2 bases; nucleotides not matched to a gene: 3. The CDR3 sequence is CASRRQGPYEQYF. As DNA, the CDR3 is TGTGCCAGCAGGCGACAGGGGCCCTACGAGCAGTACTTC.

This CDR3 is CASSSRDTIYF. The CDR3 DNA is TGTGCCAGCAGCTCCCGGGACACCATATATTTT. The chain couples TRBV28 to TRBJ1-3; no definite D call. CDR1 MDHEN and CDR2 SYDVKM come from the germline V gene. V was shortened by 6 bases and J by 8 bases, with 8 bases between the two germline ends. The CDR3 is 11 amino acids.

The chain joins TRBV7-2 to TRBJ2-7; the match to TRBD1 covers 10 bases. This CDR3 has 14 amino acids. J lost 8 bases, V lost 6 bases, and 10 bases had no gene match. Germline-derived CDR1 and CDR2 are SGHTA and FQGNSA. This chain's CDR3 is CASRPPDRGPQQYF. CDR3 nucleotide sequence: TGTGCCAGCAGACCTCCCGACAGGGGGCCTCAGCAGTACTTC.

The chain joins TRBV18 to TRBJ1-1; TRBD1 matches 7 bases. The germline V gene has CDR1 KGHSH and CDR2 LQKENI. V shed 0 bases, J shed 4 bases, and the junction held 2 bases outside the gene matches. The length of the CDR3 is 14 residues. DNA for the CDR3: TGTGCCAGCTCACCACCTAACAGGGGCACTGAAGCTTTCTTT. It yields the protein CASSPPNRGTEAFF.

This chain uses TRBV5-4 with TRBJ2-3; 9 positions match TRBD2. CDR1 SGHNT and CDR2 YYREEE come from the germline V gene (reference sequence). V lost 5 bases, J lost 4 bases, and 5 bases stayed unmatched. CDR3 length equals 14 residues. The CDR3 here is CASSGGGRADTQYF. Here the CDR3 DNA reads TGTGCCAGCAGTGGCGGCGGGAGGGCAGATACGCAGTATTTT.

The gene calls are TRBV11-2 and TRBJ1-1, with D perhaps TRBD1 (5 bases). Per the germline V gene, CDR1 is SGHAT and CDR2 is FQNNGV. V lost 1 base and J lost 7, with 13 bases in between. The CDR3 length is 14 residues. The DNA for the CDR3 is TGTGCCAGCAGCTTAGGCGGGACTCGCAATGAAGCTTTCTTT. This gives the protein CASSLGGTRNEAFF. Drawing the rest from reference TRBV11-2 and TRBJ1-1, the complete variable domain is EAGVAQSPRYKIIEKRQSVAFWCNPISGHATLYWYQQILGQGPKLLIQFQNNGVVDDSQLPKDRFSAERLKGVDSTLKIQPAKLEDSAVYLCASSLGGTRNEAFFGQGTRLTVV.

DNA for the CDR3: TGTGCCAGCAGACGGGGTATGTCTTACAATGAGCAGTTCTTC. Protein product: CASRRGMSYNEQFF. The J gene is TRBJ2-1, the V gene TRBV27; the D gene is possibly TRBD2 (5 bases). Trimming took 6 bases from V and 4 from J, leaving 13 bases between them. The CDR3 contains 14 residues. Germline assignment: CDR1 MNHEY and CDR2 SMNVEV (reference sequence).

The chain has TRBV7-8 and TRBJ1-2; D is ambiguous. Per germline, CDR1 SGHVS and CDR2 FQNEAQ. CDR3 length equals 15 residues. V lost 2 bases to trimming and J lost 4 bases, with 14 bases between them. The CDR3, as DNA: TGTGCCAGCAGCTTACAATGGAGAACTGTCTATGGCTACACCTTC. The encoded protein is CASSLQWRTVYGYTF.

This chain uses TRBV25-1 with TRBJ2-7, with a tentative D call TRBD2 (5 bases). Trimming took off 5 bases at V and 1 base at J, with 9 bases between the two ends. The CDR3 is 13 residues long. Germline V lookup: CDR1 MGHDK, CDR2 SYGVNS. CDR3 amino acids: CASSYTGSYEQYF. The CDR3 bases are TGTGCCAGCAGTTACACGGGGTCCTACGAGCAGTACTTC.

This chain links TRBV11-3 with TRBJ2-3; tentative D call: TRBD1 (6 bases). The CDR3 loop spans 13 amino acids. The germline V gene has CDR1 SGHNT and CDR2 YENEEA. V gave up 2 bases and J gave up 6 bases, with 9 bases separating them. This chain's CDR3 is CASSLPGEDTQYF. Written as DNA, the CDR3 is TGTGCCAGCAGCTTACCAGGGGAGGATACGCAGTATTTT.

In its sample, this clone was seen once. The J gene is TRBJ1-2, the V gene TRBV5-4; 7 nucleotides agree with TRBD1. CDR3 length: 15 amino acids. The V gene's germline CDR1 is SGHNT and CDR2 YYREEE (reference sequence). V was clipped by 1 base and J by 5 bases; unmatched bases: 8. Written as DNA, the CDR3 is TGTGCCAGCAGCTTGTTTACAGGGGCTTATTATGGCTACACCTTC. Amino acid sequence: CASSLFTGAYYGYTF.

The rearrangement joins TRBV5-5 to TRBJ1-2; unclear D gene. Per the germline V gene, CDR1 is SGHKS and CDR2 is YYEKEE (reference sequence). V shed 5 bases and J shed 0 bases, with 17 bases lying between them. The CDR3 runs to 16 residues. CDR3 sequence: CASSLRGSPSNYGYTF. The CDR3 bases are TGTGCCAGCAGTCTGCGCGGCAGCCCCTCTAACTATGGCTACACCTTC.

There are a few counts of this clone. The chain joins TRBV10-3 to TRBJ1-2; TRBD1 matches 10 bases. The germline gives CDR1 ENHRY, CDR2 SYGVKD. The V gene end was trimmed by 6 bases and the J gene end by 8 bases; junction bases not matched to a gene: 9. CDR3 length: 14 residues. CDR3 sequence (DNA): TGTGCCATCAGCCCGACAGGGGGCGCCGAGGGCTACACCTTC. This codes for CAISPTGGAEGYTF.

CDR3 region: CASSLGTGSLAFF. Here the CDR3 DNA reads TGTGCCAGCAGTTTGGGGACAGGGAGTTTGGCTTTCTTT. V gene TRBV28 combines with J gene TRBJ1-1, with 9 bases lining up with TRBD1. Germline lookup yields CDR1 MDHEN and CDR2 SYDVKM. The CDR3 covers 13 residues. Trimming took 3 bases from V and 11 from J; bases not matched to a gene: 7.

The chain carries TRBV5-1 and TRBJ1-1; TRBD1 agrees at 7 bases. The CDR3 is made up of 14 amino acids. Losses at the gene ends were 4 bases for V and 3 bases for J; bases not matched to a gene: 6. The germline V gene encodes CDR1 SGHRS and CDR2 YFSETQ. The CDR3 region has the DNA TGCGCCAGCAGCGTGACAGGGCCCCACACTGAAGCTTTCTTT. Encoded protein: CASSVTGPHTEAFF.